The clone carrying this TCR beta chain was recorded a few times. Only in-frame clones appear in the TCRdb table, and some are missing; sequencing was by immunoSEQ multiplex PCR. The sample holds hundreds of clones; about nine tenths are singletons and the top ten take about 5%. This sample stems from a study of tumor T cells in aggressive B-cell lymphoma. Trimming took 6 bases from V and 3 from J; bases not matched to a gene: 12. Germline V gene lookup returns CDR1 SGHTA and CDR2 FQGTGA. CDR3 length: 16 residues. The TCR comes from an adult with diffuse large B cell lymphoma. V and J are TRBV7-3 and TRBJ2-3; 7 bases map to TRBD2. The sample was tumor tissue. The CDR3 coding sequence is TGTGCCAGCAGTCCACGCGGGGGACGCCTAACAGATACGCAGTATTTT. Its protein is CASSPRGGRLTDTQYF. The full variable domain, with the rest looked up from reference TRBV7-3 and TRBJ2-3, is GAGVSQTPSNKVTEKGKYVELRCDPISGHTALYWYRQSLGQGPEFLIYFQGTGAADDSGLPNDRFFAVRPEGSVSTLKIQRTERGDSAVYLCASSPRGGRLTDTQYFGPGTRLTVL.